The 28 T cell receptor beta chains below all came from one sample that was sequenced in a study of blood T cell repertoires in COVID-19. Sequenced by immunoSEQ multiplex PCR; TCRdb stores in-frame clones only, minus some. Found here are under 150,000 clones, around 80% of them singletons; the top ten hold roughly 2.2%. Specimen: PBMCs or T cells enriched from blood (not recorded which). Source of these receptors: a man aged 40-49 years with acute COVID-19.

This chain connects TRBV5-4 to TRBJ2-3; TRBD2 aligns across 8 bases. Per the germline V gene, CDR1 is SGHNT and CDR2 is YYREEE (reference sequence). Germline trimming cut 2 bases from V and 6 bases from J; bases unmatched to any gene: 8. The CDR3 spans 15 residues. CDR3 bases: TGTGCCAGCAGCTTCTCCAGCGGGAGAGGTGATACGCAGTATTTT. Translation: CASSFSSGRGDTQYF.

The chain combines TRBV6-5 with TRBJ2-1; 9 bases map to TRBD2. Looked up from germline, CDR1 is MNHEY and CDR2 is SVGAGI. The CDR3 is 15 amino acids. V lost 7 bases to trimming and J lost 6 bases; unmatched junction nucleotides: 10. The CDR3 sequence: CASTAAASGTNEQFF. In DNA form, the CDR3 reads TGTGCCAGCACCGCAGCGGCTAGCGGGACCAATGAGCAGTTCTTC.

This chain connects TRBV11-1 to TRBJ2-7; no definite D call. Germline-derived CDR1 and CDR2 are SGHAT and FQDESV (reference sequence). The CDR3 has 15 amino acids. Between the trimmed V and J ends, which lost 3 bases and 2 bases, there was a span of 14 bases. The CDR3 is CASSLVEDFAYEQYF. CDR3 nucleotides: TGTGCCAGCAGCTTGGTTGAAGACTTTGCCTACGAGCAGTACTTC.

The chain is built from TRBV7-9 and TRBJ2-1; D call uncertain. The CDR3 runs to 12 residues. Trimming shortened V by 5 bases and J by 7 bases, and 9 bases separated the two germline ends. Germline loops: CDR1 SEHNR, CDR2 FQNEAQ (reference sequence). The CDR3 is CASSQLLNEQFF. CDR3 coding DNA: TGTGCCAGCAGCCAACTCTTAAATGAGCAGTTCTTC.

This rearrangement joins TRBV14 to TRBJ1-5, with D unresolved. The V gene lost 0 bases and the J gene lost 6 bases, with 3 bases spanning the gap. The CDR3 is made up of 12 amino acids. Germline V CDR1 and CDR2: SGHDN, FVKESK. The CDR3 coding sequence is TGTGCCAGCAGCCAAGACTCTCAGCCCCAGCATTTT. This codes for CASSQDSQPQHF.

The chain joins TRBV7-3 to TRBJ2-2, with D unresolved. The CDR3 has 14 residues. Germline CDR1 SGHTA, CDR2 FQGTGA. Deletions cut 5 bases from V and 3 bases from J, with 10 bases between. The chain's CDR3 is CASSLESDTGELFF. The DNA for the CDR3 is TGTGCCAGCAGCCTAGAAAGCGACACCGGGGAGCTGTTTTTT. Full variable domain (missing parts from reference TRBV7-3 and TRBJ2-2): GAGVSQTPSNKVTEKGKYVELRCDPISGHTALYWYRQSLGQGPEFLIYFQGTGAADDSGLPNDRFFAVRPEGSVSTLKIQRTERGDSAVYLCASSLESDTGELFFGEGSRLTVL.

This clone has only one observation. The chain combines TRBV7-3 with TRBJ1-1, with a possible D match to TRBD1 (5 bases). The CDR3 consists of 12 residues. The V gene lost 5 bases and the J gene lost 7 bases, with 11 bases spanning the gap. The germline gives CDR1 SGHTA, CDR2 FQGTGA. The CDR3 region has the DNA TGTGCCAGCAGCCCAGGGAGGGGTGAAGCTTTCTTT. Protein: CASSPGRGEAFF.

The chain has TRBV7-2 and TRBJ2-7, with TRBD2 matching over 7 bases. Unmatched junction bases numbered 4, after V lost 3 bases and J lost 2 bases. The germline V gene has CDR1 SGHTA and CDR2 FQGNSA. The CDR3 is made up of 14 amino acids. CDR3 sequence: CASSLQRGPYEQYF. In nucleotides, the CDR3 is TGTGCCAGCAGCTTGCAGCGGGGACCCTACGAGCAGTACTTC.

This clone was recorded only once. Other DNA sequences within the sample encode an identical CDR3. V is TRBV27 and J is TRBJ2-7; 7 positions agree with TRBD1. The CDR3 is made up of 14 amino acids. Trimming took 4 bases from V and 4 from J; bases not matched to a gene: 7. CDR1 MNHEY and CDR2 SMNVEV come from the germline V gene (reference sequence). DNA for the CDR3: TGTGCCAGCAGTTCCCCGGGACAGTCTTACGAGCAGTACTTC. Its translation: CASSSPGQSYEQYF.

The genes are TRBV7-6 and TRBJ2-3; D gene uncertain. This CDR3 spans 15 amino acids. Germline CDR1 reads SGHVS; CDR2 reads FNYEAQ. Trimming stripped 0 bases from V and 3 bases from J, with 10 bases between. The DNA of the CDR3 is TGTGCCAGCAGCTTAGCGTGGAGTCGGACAGATACGCAGTATTTT. Its translation is CASSLAWSRTDTQYF.

J is TRBJ2-7 and V is TRBV19; D gene unclear. The CDR3 loop spans 13 amino acids. Germline CDR1 and CDR2: LNHDA and SQIVND (reference sequence). Trimming shortened V by 5 bases and J by 4 bases, and 12 bases separated the two germline ends. CDR3 nucleotide sequence: TGTGCCAGTAGTGAAAGACTGAATTACGAGCAGTACTTC. Translated, it gives CASSERLNYEQYF.

In this sample, this clone turned up once. One junction end does not reproduce the germline sequence, and a read error may be involved. V is TRBV5-1 and J is TRBJ2-1; 7 bases align to TRBD2. The CDR3 runs to 15 residues. The germline gives CDR1 SGHRS, CDR2 YFSETQ. Here the CDR3 reads CASSLSTSSHNEQFF. The CDR3 DNA reads TGCGCCAGCAGCCTCTCGACTAGCTCCCACAATGAGCAGTTCTTC.

The V and J genes are TRBV10-3 and TRBJ1-5; D is possibly TRBD1 (5 bases). Germline values: CDR1 ENHRY, CDR2 SYGVKD. The CDR3 is 15 residues long. V gave up 0 bases and J gave up 5 bases, with 11 bases separating them. In DNA form, the CDR3 reads TGTGCCATCAGTGAGTCCGGGGGGGTTCATCAGCCCCAGCATTTT. Its protein is CAISESGGVHQPQHF.

The chain is built from TRBV30 and TRBJ1-1; perhaps TRBD1 as D (5 bases). Germline V lookup: CDR1 GTSNPN, CDR2 SVGIG (reference sequence). V dropped 0 bases and J dropped 1 base, with 12 bases sitting between them. The CDR3 has 15 residues. The CDR3 sequence: CAWSVLETANTEAFF. CDR3 bases: TGTGCCTGGAGTGTATTGGAGACAGCGAACACTGAAGCTTTCTTT. The whole variable domain, filled in from reference TRBV30 and TRBJ1-1, reads SQTIHQWPATLVQPVGSPLSLECTVEGTSNPNLYWYRQAAGRGLQLLFYSVGIGQISSEVPQNLSASRPQDRQFILSSKKLLLSDSGFYLCAWSVLETANTEAFFGQGTRLTVV.

The J gene is TRBJ2-7, the V gene TRBV18, with D perhaps TRBD2 (7 bases). The CDR3 spans 14 residues. CDR1 and CDR2 from the germline V gene are KGHSH and LQKENI. The V gene lost 3 bases and the J gene lost 1 base, with 10 bases spanning the gap. The CDR3 region has the DNA TGTGCCAGCTCACCCAAGGGGGGGTCCTACGAGCAGTACTTC. It codes for CASSPKGGSYEQYF.

The chain combines TRBV3-1 (or the pseudogene TRBV3-2) with TRBJ1-5, with D hard to call. The CDR3 is made up of 14 amino acids. With 0 bases removed from V and 3 bases from J, the gap between germline ends came to 6 bases. CDR1 is LGHDT, CDR2 YNNKEL, per germline (reference sequence). CDR3: CASSQDTVNQPQHF. The CDR3 DNA follows: TGTGCCAGCAGCCAAGATACGGTCAATCAGCCCCAGCATTTT.

The V gene is TRBV12-5, the J gene TRBJ1-1, with no clear D. Trimming removed 1 base at V and 5 bases at J, with 8 bases between. This CDR3 is 13 amino acids long. Germline V CDR1 and CDR2: LGHNT, FRNRAP. The CDR3 bases are TGTGCTAGTGGTTTGGGAGGGTGGACTGAAGCTTTCTTT. As protein: CASGLGGWTEAFF. Full variable domain (rest looked up from reference TRBV12-5 and TRBJ1-1): DARVTQTPRHKVTEMGQEVTMRCQPILGHNTVFWYRQTMMQGLELLAYFRNRAPLDDSGMPKDRFSAEMPDATLATLKIQPSEPRDSAVYFCASGLGGWTEAFFGQGTRLTVV.

V gene TRBV7-2 combines with J gene TRBJ2-5; 8 nucleotides agree with TRBD2. There are 14 residues in the CDR3. V was clipped by 6 bases and J by 5 bases; unmatched bases: 8. Germline V lookup: CDR1 SGHTA, CDR2 FQGNSA. DNA for the CDR3: TGTGCCAGCAGGGCGGGTAGCGGGGCTGAGACCCAGTACTTC. The encoded protein is CASRAGSGAETQYF.

This chain joins TRBV5-1 and TRBJ1-4; perhaps TRBD1 as D (5 bases). Germline-derived CDR1 and CDR2 are SGHRS and YFSETQ. The CDR3 extends over 13 amino acids. The V end was cut by 9 bases, the J end by 11 bases, with 20 bases between. CDR3 nucleotide sequence: TGCGCCACGCAAAGGGACTGGGGGGAGAAACTGTTTTTT. Its protein is CATQRDWGEKLFF.

The V gene is TRBV18, the J gene TRBJ2-6; D ambiguous. V was cut by 3 bases and J by 1 base, with 4 bases left in between. Germline V CDR1 and CDR2: KGHSH, LQKENI. The CDR3 has 14 residues. The CDR3 nucleotides read TGTGCCAGCTCACCTCTGTCTGGGGCCAACGTCCTGACTTTC. It yields the protein CASSPLSGANVLTF.

The chain uses TRBV15 and TRBJ1-6; 7 bases agree with TRBD1. The ends lost 7 bases at V and 8 bases at J; junction bases unmatched: 14. Per the germline V gene, CDR1 is LNHNV and CDR2 is YYDKDF (reference sequence). The CDR3 is 16 amino acids. The CDR3 region has the DNA TGTGCCACCACCCACCAGGACAGGACGGATGATTCACCCCTCCACTTT. This translates into CATTHQDRTDDSPLHF.

Notes on this clone: Its ends do not fully match the called genes, so a read error is possible. The chain joins TRBV6-5 to TRBJ1-3, with 9 positions matching TRBD1. The germline V gene has CDR1 MNHEY and CDR2 SVGAGI. The CDR3 is made up of 16 amino acids. CDR3 sequence: CASGYPGTGFGNTIYF. In DNA, the CDR3 is TGTGCCAGCGGTTACCCCGGGACAGGGTTCGGAAACACCATATATTTT.

The gene calls are TRBV28 and TRBJ2-1; possibly TRBD1 for D (6 bases). CDR1 and CDR2 (germline): MDHEN, SYDVKM. Trimming left V 4 bases short and J 4 bases short, with 26 bases between. The CDR3 has 19 residues. The CDR3 protein is CASSSPRGGQRGLYNEQFF. The DNA for the CDR3 is TGTGCCAGCAGTTCCCCTCGAGGCGGGCAAAGGGGGTTATACAATGAGCAGTTCTTC. Looking up the rest from reference TRBV28 and TRBJ2-1 gives the full variable domain: DVKVTQSSRYLVKRTGEKVFLECVQDMDHENMFWYRQDPGLGLRLIYFSYDVKMKEKGDIPEGYSVSREKKERFSLILESASTNQTSMYLCASSSPRGGQRGLYNEQFFGPGTRLTVL.

V usage is TRBV5-1 and J usage is TRBJ1-5, with D unclear. The germline CDR1 and CDR2 sequences are SGHRS and YFSETQ. This CDR3 is 16 amino acids long. Between the trimmed V and J ends, which lost 4 bases and 4 bases, there was a span of 18 bases. The CDR3 DNA sequence: TGCGCCAGCAGCCCTTCCCCGCGAGGGTTTAATCAGCCCCAGCATTTT. It yields the protein CASSPSPRGFNQPQHF.

The rearrangement links TRBV7-9 to TRBJ2-3, with no clear D. Germline V CDR1 and CDR2: SEHNR, FQNEAQ (reference sequence). V lost 7 bases and J lost 5, with 16 bases in between. There are 14 residues in the CDR3. The DNA for the CDR3 is TGTGCCAGCACCCCAAAACAGATCGAAGATACGCAGTATTTT. Residues: CASTPKQIEDTQYF.

CDR3 coding DNA: TGTGCCAGCAGCCCTCAGACTAGCCACAATGAGCAGTTCTTC. Amino acids: CASSPQTSHNEQFF. J is TRBJ2-1 and V is TRBV11-2, with 7 bases lining up with TRBD2. Germline values: CDR1 SGHAT, CDR2 FQNNGV. The V segment lost 5 bases and the J segment 5 bases; nucleotides outside the gene matches: 6. The CDR3 spans 14 residues.

The genes are TRBV6-6 and TRBJ1-6; tentative D call: TRBD1 (5 bases). Germline loops: CDR1 MNHNY, CDR2 SVGAGI (reference sequence). The CDR3 is 16 amino acids. Between the trimmed V and J ends, which lost 2 bases and 4 bases, there was a span of 12 bases. The CDR3 loop reads CASSYGLGPYNSPLHF. As DNA, the CDR3 is TGTGCCAGCAGTTACGGGCTGGGGCCGTATAATTCACCCCTCCACTTT.

A single count supports this clone. The rearrangement joins TRBV12-3 or TRBV12-4 to TRBJ2-7; D is unclear. V was clipped by 3 bases and J by 1 base, with 7 bases between them. The CDR3 spans 13 residues. The CDR3 region has the DNA TGTGCCAGCAGTTTGCACGGTTCCTACGAGCAGTACTTC. Amino acid sequence: CASSLHGSYEQYF.